This section outlines one T cell receptor beta chain sequence together with its context. The source of the sample is a study of blood T cell repertoires in COVID-19. Study at large: Sources were T cells, B-cell-depleted T cells, or PBMCs; the material itself was cDNA or gDNA.

How the authors handled the data: It was from reference gene primer amplification that nucleated cell counts were estimated. The data were produced by immunoSEQ multiplex PCR, yet TCRdb's version contains in-frame clones alone and is incomplete. V and J calls and clone size are those listed in that table; D and trimming were worked out from the DNA. The table records around 60,000 clones, about 81% of them present only once. There are 15 residues in the CDR3. The V gene end was trimmed by 5 bases and the J gene end by 6 bases; junction bases not matched to a gene: 14. Germline CDR1 reads SGHRS; CDR2 reads YFSETQ.

The chain joins TRBV5-1 to TRBJ2-7; 7 nucleotides match TRBD1. The source material was peripheral blood. The receptor was derived from a man at least 80 years old with acute or convalescent COVID-19. The DNA of the CDR3 is TGCGCCAGCAGATCGTCAGACAGGGTAGATAGCGAGCAGTACTTC. It specifies CASRSSDRVDSEQYF. Full variable domain (remainder filled in from reference TRBV5-1 and TRBJ2-7): KAGVTQTPRYLIKTRGQQVTLSCSPISGHRSVSWYQQTPGQGLQFLFEYFSETQRNKGNFPGRFSGRQFSNSRSEMNVSTLELGDSALYLCASRSSDRVDSEQYFGPGTRLTVT.